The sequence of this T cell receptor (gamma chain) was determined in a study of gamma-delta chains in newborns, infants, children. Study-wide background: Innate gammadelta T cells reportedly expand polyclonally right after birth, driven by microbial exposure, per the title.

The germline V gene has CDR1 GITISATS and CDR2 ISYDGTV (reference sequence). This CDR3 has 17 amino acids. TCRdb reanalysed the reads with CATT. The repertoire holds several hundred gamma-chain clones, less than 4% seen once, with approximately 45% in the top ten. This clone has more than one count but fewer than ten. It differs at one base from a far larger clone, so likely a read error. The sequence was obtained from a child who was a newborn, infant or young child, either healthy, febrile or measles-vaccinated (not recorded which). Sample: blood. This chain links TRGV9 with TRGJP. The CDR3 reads CALWEVPKELGKKIEVF. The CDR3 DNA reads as TGTGCCTTGTGGGAGGTGCCAAAAGAGTTGGGCAAAAAAATCGAGGTATTT.